The 20 T cell receptor beta chains given below trace back to one sample, sequenced in a study of control samples from healthy donors and cancer patients. Produced via immunoSEQ multiplex PCR; TCRdb's table is partial and in-frame only. The data contain 85,000 to 95,000 clones, roughly nine tenths of them singletons. The sequenced sample was blood. Receptors originate from a woman in her 30s in good health.

V gene TRBV27 combines with J gene TRBJ1-2; D might be TRBD1 (5 bases). Trimming took 6 bases from V and 5 from J, leaving 16 bases between them. The CDR3 length is 14 residues. Germline CDR1 reads MNHEY; CDR2 reads SMNVEV (reference sequence). The CDR3 bases are TGTGCCAGCAGCCTGACAGCCAAGGGATATGGCTACACCTTC. It codes for CASSLTAKGYGYTF.

The chain has TRBV19 and TRBJ2-6; 9 positions match TRBD1. The germline gives CDR1 LNHDA, CDR2 SQIVND (reference sequence). This CDR3 comprises 17 residues. The V segment lost 9 bases and the J segment 0 bases; nucleotides outside the gene matches: 9. This chain's CDR3 is CASSRDREISGANVLTF. The CDR3 DNA is TGTGCCAGCTCCCGGGACAGGGAGATCTCTGGGGCCAACGTCCTGACTTTC.

The rearrangement uses TRBV5-1 and TRBJ2-7; D might be TRBD2 (6 bases). CDR1 is SGHRS, CDR2 YFSETQ, per germline. This CDR3 is built from 14 residues. V was clipped by 2 bases and J by 2 bases, with 11 bases between them. The DNA for the CDR3 is TGCGCCAGCAGCTTCGGGGGAATGACCTACGAGCAGTACTTC. This codes for CASSFGGMTYEQYF.

V is TRBV12-3 or TRBV12-4 and J is TRBJ1-2, with 7 positions matching TRBD1. The CDR3 sequence is 12 residues long. Trimming at V came to 7 bases and at J to 8 bases, leaving 7 bases not matched to a gene. DNA for the CDR3: TGTGCCAGCACCCGGGACAGCTACGGCTACACCTTC. Residues: CASTRDSYGYTF.

The V and J genes are TRBV3-1 (or the pseudogene TRBV3-2) and TRBJ2-5; 12 bases align to TRBD2. The CDR3 sequence is 17 residues long. Losses at the gene ends were 8 bases for V and 6 bases for J; bases not matched to a gene: 16. CDR1 is LGHDT, CDR2 YNNKEL, per germline (reference sequence). The CDR3 sequence: CASGFPSGGAWFKTQYF. The CDR3 region has the DNA TGTGCCAGCGGCTTCCCTAGCGGGGGGGCGTGGTTCAAGACCCAGTACTTC.

The V call is TRBV4-2, the J call TRBJ1-1; D is perhaps TRBD1 (5 bases). The CDR3 has 15 amino acids. Trimming shortened V by 0 bases and J by 1 base, and 9 bases separated the two germline ends. Germline CDR1 LGHNA, CDR2 YNFKEQ. The CDR3 bases are TGTGCCAGCAGCCAAGAGCCGGGACCGAACACTGAAGCTTTCTTT. Its protein product is CASSQEPGPNTEAFF.

This clone was recorded only once. V usage is TRBV6-1 and J usage is TRBJ1-1; D gene uncertain. V dropped 3 bases and J dropped 0 bases, with 11 bases sitting between them. The CDR3 runs 15 residues. Germline V gives CDR1 MNHNS, CDR2 SASEGT. The CDR3 is CASSEVGLLNTEAFF. DNA of the CDR3: TGTGCCAGCAGTGAGGTTGGACTGCTGAACACTGAAGCTTTCTTT.

This chain uses TRBV27 with TRBJ2-1, with no clear D. V was shortened by 6 bases and J by 0 bases, with 12 bases between the two germline ends. CDR1 is MNHEY and CDR2 is SMNVEV in the germline V gene (reference sequence). The CDR3 spans 15 residues. DNA of the CDR3: TGTGCCAGCAGCCGCCCCAGGAGCTCCTACAATGAGCAGTTCTTC. Translated: CASSRPRSSYNEQFF.

The chain links TRBV6-5 to TRBJ1-2; 7 bases match TRBD1. CDR1 is MNHEY, CDR2 SVGAGI, per germline. Trimming cost V 3 bases and J 5 bases; bases outside gene matches: 6. The CDR3 loop spans 14 amino acids. CDR3 bases: TGTGCCAGCAGTTATGACAGGGAAAAATATGGCTACACCTTC. It is translated as CASSYDREKYGYTF.

The chain couples TRBV5-4 to TRBJ1-1; possible D gene TRBD1, 6 bases. This CDR3 contains 14 residues. Germline V gene sequence: CDR1 SGHNT, CDR2 YYREEE (reference sequence). V shed 3 bases and J shed 1 base, with 10 bases lying between them. DNA of the CDR3: TGTGCCAGCAGCTGGGGGGGGCCGAACACTGAAGCTTTCTTT. Protein sequence: CASSWGGPNTEAFF.

This chain uses TRBV7-9 with TRBJ1-2; D possibly corresponds to TRBD1 (5 bases). V lost 5 bases, J lost 2 bases, and 12 bases lay in between. The length of the CDR3 is 14 residues. Per germline, CDR1 SEHNR and CDR2 FQNEAQ (reference sequence). CDR3 sequence: CASSPWGSNYGYTF. The CDR3 nucleotides read TGTGCCAGCAGCCCTTGGGGGTCAAACTATGGCTACACCTTC.

This rearrangement joins TRBV15 to TRBJ1-5; TRBD1 aligns across 7 bases. Germline V gene sequence: CDR1 LNHNV, CDR2 YYDKDF (reference sequence). V shed 1 base and J 3 bases; nucleotides not matched to a gene: 6. CDR3 size: 16 residues. The CDR3 loop reads CATSRARQGLNQPQHF. CDR3 sequence (DNA): TGTGCCACCAGCAGAGCCAGACAGGGTCTCAATCAGCCCCAGCATTTT. The full variable domain, completed using reference TRBV15 and TRBJ1-5, is DAMVIQNPRYQVTQFGKPVTLSCSQTLNHNVMYWYQQKSSQAPKLLFHYYDKDFNNEADTPDNFQSRRPNTSFCFLDIRSPGLGDTAMYLCATSRARQGLNQPQHFGDGTRLSIL.

The rearrangement uses TRBV12-5 and TRBJ1-3; 8 nucleotides agree with TRBD1. The V gene's germline CDR1 is LGHNT and CDR2 FRNRAP. Losses at the gene ends were 11 bases for V and 0 bases for J; bases not matched to a gene: 6. The length of the CDR3 is 14 residues. CDR3 amino acids: CAGQGEGSGNTIYF. CDR3 DNA: TGTGCTGGACAGGGAGAGGGCTCTGGAAACACCATATATTTT.

This clone was found once. This chain joins TRBV6-5 and TRBJ1-6; maybe TRBD1 (6 bases). The CDR3 consists of 14 residues. V lost 7 bases, J lost 8 bases, and 15 bases lay in between. Germline lookup yields CDR1 MNHEY and CDR2 SVGAGI. DNA of the CDR3: TGTGCCAGCAACCCCGACAGGTCCTATTCACCCCTCCACTTT. It specifies CASNPDRSYSPLHF.

The chain couples TRBV28 to TRBJ1-5; 10 bases are a match to TRBD1. Per germline, CDR1 MDHEN and CDR2 SYDVKM. V dropped 4 bases and J dropped 7; count of bases not matched to a gene: 1. This CDR3 region has 13 residues. CDR3 nucleotide sequence: TGTGCCAGCAGTTCGACAGGGGGCCAGCCCCAGCATTTT. This sequence encodes CASSSTGGQPQHF.

Only one count was recorded for this clone. This chain links TRBV7-9 with TRBJ1-5, with 8 bases lining up with TRBD1. The CDR3 has 15 amino acids. Per germline, CDR1 SEHNR and CDR2 FQNEAQ (reference sequence). Germline trimming cut 1 base from V and 2 bases from J; bases unmatched to any gene: 1. CDR3 nucleotides: TGTGCCAGCAGCTTAGACAGGGGGGGCAATCAGCCCCAGCATTTT. Translation gives CASSLDRGGNQPQHF.

The chain recombines TRBV5-4 with TRBJ1-5; no reliable D call. This CDR3 has 14 residues. Trimming cost V 0 bases and J 1 base, with 5 bases left between them. Germline CDR1 SGHNT, CDR2 YYREEE (reference sequence). The CDR3 nucleotides are TGTGCCAGCAGCTTGGCGGGGAGCAATCAGCCCCAGCATTTT. Its protein is CASSLAGSNQPQHF.

The V call is TRBV3-1 (or the pseudogene TRBV3-2), the J call TRBJ1-5; D remains ambiguous. Trimming took off 7 bases at V and 9 bases at J, with 13 bases between the two ends. CDR1 LGHDT and CDR2 YNNKEL come from the germline V gene (reference sequence). The CDR3 spans 12 residues. The DNA for the CDR3 is TGTGCCAGCAATGTCTTAGGTGGGCCCCAGCATTTT. Its protein is CASNVLGGPQHF.

This rearrangement joins TRBV27 to TRBJ1-6; TRBD1 is a possible D gene (6 bases). The CDR3 length is 14 residues. Germline V gives CDR1 MNHEY, CDR2 SMNVEV (reference sequence). The ends were cut back, 6 bases at V and 5 bases at J, with 11 bases in the middle. The CDR3 DNA is TGTGCCAGCAGCTGGGGGCAGAATAATTCACCCCTCCACTTT. Its translation is CASSWGQNNSPLHF.

The chain joins TRBV19 to TRBJ1-1; a possible D gene is TRBD1 (6 bases). The germline gives CDR1 LNHDA, CDR2 SQIVND (reference sequence). V was trimmed by 7 bases and J by 3 bases, leaving 18 bases between them. This CDR3 region has 15 residues. CDR3 sequence: CASNSQHRDYTEAFF. DNA of the CDR3: TGTGCCAGTAATTCCCAACACAGGGACTACACTGAAGCTTTCTTT.